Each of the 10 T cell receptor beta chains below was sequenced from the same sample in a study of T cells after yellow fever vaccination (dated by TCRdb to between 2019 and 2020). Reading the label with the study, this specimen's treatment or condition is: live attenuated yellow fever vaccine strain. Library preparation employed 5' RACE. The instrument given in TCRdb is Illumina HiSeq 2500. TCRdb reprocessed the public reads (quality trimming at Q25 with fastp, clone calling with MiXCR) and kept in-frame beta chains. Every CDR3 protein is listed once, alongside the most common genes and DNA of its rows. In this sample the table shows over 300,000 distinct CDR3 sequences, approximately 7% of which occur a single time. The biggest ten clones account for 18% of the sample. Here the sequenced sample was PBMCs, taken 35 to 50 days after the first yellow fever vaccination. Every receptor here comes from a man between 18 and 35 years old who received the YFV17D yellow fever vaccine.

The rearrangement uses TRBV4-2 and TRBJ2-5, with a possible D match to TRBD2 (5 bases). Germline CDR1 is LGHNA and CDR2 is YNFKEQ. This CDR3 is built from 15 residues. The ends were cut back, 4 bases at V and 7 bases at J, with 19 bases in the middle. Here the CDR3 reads CASSPRVFARGTQYF. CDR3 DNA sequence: TGTGCCAGCAGCCCGCGGGTCTTCGCGCGAGGGACCCAGTACTTC.

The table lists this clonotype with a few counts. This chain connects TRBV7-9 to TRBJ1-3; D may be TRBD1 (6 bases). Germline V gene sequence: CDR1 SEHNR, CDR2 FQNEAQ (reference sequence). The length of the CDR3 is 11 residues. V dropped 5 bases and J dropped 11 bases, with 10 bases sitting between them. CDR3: CASSRTGPIYF. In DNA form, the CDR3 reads TGTGCCAGCAGCCGTACAGGGCCCATATATTTT.

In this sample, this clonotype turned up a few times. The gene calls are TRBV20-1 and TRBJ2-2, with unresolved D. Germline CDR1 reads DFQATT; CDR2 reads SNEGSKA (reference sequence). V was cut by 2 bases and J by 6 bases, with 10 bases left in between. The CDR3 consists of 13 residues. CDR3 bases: TGCAGTGCTAGAAGACAACCCTCCGGGGAGCTGTTTTTT. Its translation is CSARRQPSGELFF.

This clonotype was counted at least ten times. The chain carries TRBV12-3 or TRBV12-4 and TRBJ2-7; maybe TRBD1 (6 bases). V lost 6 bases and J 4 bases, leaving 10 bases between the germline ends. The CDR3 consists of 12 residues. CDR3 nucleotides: TGTGCCAGCAGATCCACAGGGTACGAGCAGTACTTC. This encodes CASRSTGYEQYF.

This chain's CDR3 is CASSVARQGGVYEQYV. The CDR3 coding sequence is TGTGCCAGCAGCGTAGCCCGTCAGGGTGGGGTATACGAGCAGTACGTC. The chain combines TRBV9 with TRBJ2-7; D is possibly TRBD1 (5 bases). V lost 0 bases and J 4 bases, leaving 17 bases between the germline ends. CDR3 length equals 16 residues. Germline V lookup: CDR1 SGDLS, CDR2 YYNGEE.

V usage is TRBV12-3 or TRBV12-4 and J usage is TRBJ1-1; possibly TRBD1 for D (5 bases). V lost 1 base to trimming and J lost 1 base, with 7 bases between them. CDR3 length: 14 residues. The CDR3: CASSLEGPNTEAFF. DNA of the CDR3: TGTGCCAGCAGTTTAGAGGGGCCGAACACTGAAGCTTTCTTT.

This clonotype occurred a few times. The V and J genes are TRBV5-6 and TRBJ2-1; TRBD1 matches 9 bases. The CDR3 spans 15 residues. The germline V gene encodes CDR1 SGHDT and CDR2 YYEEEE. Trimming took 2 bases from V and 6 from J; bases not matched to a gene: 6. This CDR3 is CASSLPGQGINEQFF. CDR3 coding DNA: TGTGCCAGCAGCTTACCGGGACAGGGTATCAATGAGCAGTTCTTC.

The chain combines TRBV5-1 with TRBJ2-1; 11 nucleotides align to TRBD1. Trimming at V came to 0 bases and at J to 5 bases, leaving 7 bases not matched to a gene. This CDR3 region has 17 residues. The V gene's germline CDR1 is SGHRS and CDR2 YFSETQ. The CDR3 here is CASSLAEGQGVHNEQFF. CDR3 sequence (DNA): TGCGCCAGCAGCTTGGCAGAGGGACAGGGGGTCCACAATGAGCAGTTCTTC.

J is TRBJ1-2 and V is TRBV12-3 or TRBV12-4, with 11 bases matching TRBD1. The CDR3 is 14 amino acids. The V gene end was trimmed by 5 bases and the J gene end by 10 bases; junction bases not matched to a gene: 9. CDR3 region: CASSPTGQGGAYTF. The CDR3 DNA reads TGTGCCAGCAGTCCAACGGGACAGGGGGGGGCCTACACCTTC.

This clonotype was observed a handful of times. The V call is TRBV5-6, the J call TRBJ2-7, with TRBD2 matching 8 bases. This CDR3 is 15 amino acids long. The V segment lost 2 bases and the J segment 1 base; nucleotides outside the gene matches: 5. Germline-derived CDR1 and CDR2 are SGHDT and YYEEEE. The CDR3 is CASSLALAGSYEQYV. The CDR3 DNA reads TGTGCCAGCAGCTTAGCTCTAGCGGGTTCCTACGAGCAGTACGTC.